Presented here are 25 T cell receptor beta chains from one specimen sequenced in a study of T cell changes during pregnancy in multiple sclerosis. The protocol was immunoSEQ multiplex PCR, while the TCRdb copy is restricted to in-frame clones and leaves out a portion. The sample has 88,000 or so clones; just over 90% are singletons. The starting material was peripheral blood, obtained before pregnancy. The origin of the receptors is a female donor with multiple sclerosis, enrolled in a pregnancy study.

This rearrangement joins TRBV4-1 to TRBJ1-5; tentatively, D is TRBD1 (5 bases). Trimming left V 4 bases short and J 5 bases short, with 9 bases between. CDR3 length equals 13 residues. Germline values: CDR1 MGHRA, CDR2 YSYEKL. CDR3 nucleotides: TGCGCCAGCAGCCCGGGACTCTATCAGCCCCAGCATTTT. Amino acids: CASSPGLYQPQHF.

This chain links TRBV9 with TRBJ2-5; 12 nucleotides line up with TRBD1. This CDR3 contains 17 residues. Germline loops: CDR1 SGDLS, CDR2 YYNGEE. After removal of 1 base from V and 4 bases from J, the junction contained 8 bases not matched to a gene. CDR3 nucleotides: TGTGCCAGCAGCGTATCCGGGACAGGGGGCTTAGGAGAGACCCAGTACTTC. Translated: CASSVSGTGGLGETQYF.

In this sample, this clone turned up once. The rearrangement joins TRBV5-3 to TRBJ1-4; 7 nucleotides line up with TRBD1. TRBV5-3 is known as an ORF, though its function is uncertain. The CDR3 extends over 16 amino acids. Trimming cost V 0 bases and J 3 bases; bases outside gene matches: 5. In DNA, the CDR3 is TGTGCCAGAAGCTTGGCTGGGACAGACCCTAATGAAAAACTGTTTTTT. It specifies CARSLAGTDPNEKLFF.

The CDR3 region is CASSLAWTGGPNSPLHF. The CDR3 DNA reads TGTGCCAGCAGCTTAGCGTGGACAGGGGGCCCAAATTCACCCCTCCACTTT. This sequence joins TRBV7-2 and TRBJ1-6, with 11 bases aligning to TRBD1. The CDR3 is made up of 17 amino acids. Germline CDR1 reads SGHTA; CDR2 reads FQGNSA. J was trimmed by 7 bases and V by 0 bases; bases with no gene match: 5. Together with reference TRBV7-2 and TRBJ1-6, the CDR3 gives the full variable domain: GAGVSQSPSNKVTEKGKDVELRCDPISGHTALYWYRQSLGQGLEFLIYFQGNSAPDKSGLPSDRFSAERTGGSVSTLTIQRTQQEDSAVYLCASSLAWTGGPNSPLHFGNGTRLTVT.

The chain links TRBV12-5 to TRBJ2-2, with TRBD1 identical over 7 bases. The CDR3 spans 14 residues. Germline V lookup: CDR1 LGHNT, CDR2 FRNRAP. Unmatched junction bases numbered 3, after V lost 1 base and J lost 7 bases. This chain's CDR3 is CASGLGTGFGELFF. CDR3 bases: TGTGCTAGTGGTTTGGGGACAGGTTTCGGGGAGCTGTTTTTT.

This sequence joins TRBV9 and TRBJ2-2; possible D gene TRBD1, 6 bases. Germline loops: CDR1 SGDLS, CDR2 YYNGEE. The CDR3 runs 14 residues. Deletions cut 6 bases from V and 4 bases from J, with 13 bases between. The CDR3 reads CASNRLGGTGELFF. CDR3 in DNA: TGTGCCAGCAATCGCCTAGGGGGCACCGGGGAGCTGTTTTTT.

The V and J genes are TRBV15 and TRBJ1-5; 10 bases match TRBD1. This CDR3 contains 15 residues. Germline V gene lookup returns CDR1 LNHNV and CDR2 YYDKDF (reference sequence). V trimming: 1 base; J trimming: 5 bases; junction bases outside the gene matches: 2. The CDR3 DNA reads TGTGCCACCAGCAGAGCCGGGACAGGGGATCAGCCCCAGCATTTT. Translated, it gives CATSRAGTGDQPQHF.

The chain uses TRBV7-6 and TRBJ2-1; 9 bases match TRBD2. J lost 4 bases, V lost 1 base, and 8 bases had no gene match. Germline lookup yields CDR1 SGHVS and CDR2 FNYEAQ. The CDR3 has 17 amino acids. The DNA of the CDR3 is TGTGCCAGCAGCTTAGTGGCTAGCGGGGACATATACAATGAGCAGTTCTTC. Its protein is CASSLVASGDIYNEQFF.

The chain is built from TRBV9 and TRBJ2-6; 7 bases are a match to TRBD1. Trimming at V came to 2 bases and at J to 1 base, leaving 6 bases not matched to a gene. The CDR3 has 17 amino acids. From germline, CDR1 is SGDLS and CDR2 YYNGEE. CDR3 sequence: CASSVTGTASGANVLTF. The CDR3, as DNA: TGTGCCAGCAGCGTTACCGGGACAGCATCTGGGGCCAACGTCCTGACTTTC.

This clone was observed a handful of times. This chain's CDR3 is CATLTGGYGYTF. The CDR3 nucleotides read TGTGCCACTCTGACAGGGGGCTATGGCTACACCTTC. The chain links TRBV19 to TRBJ1-2; TRBD1 agrees at 9 bases. Unmatched junction bases numbered 4, after V lost 10 bases and J lost 4 bases. Germline V CDR1 and CDR2: LNHDA, SQIVND (reference sequence). The CDR3 runs 12 residues.

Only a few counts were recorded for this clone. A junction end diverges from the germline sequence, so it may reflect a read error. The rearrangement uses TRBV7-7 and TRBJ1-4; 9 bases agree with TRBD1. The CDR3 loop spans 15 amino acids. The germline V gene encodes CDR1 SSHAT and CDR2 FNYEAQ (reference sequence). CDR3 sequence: CASSLSDRGSEKLFF. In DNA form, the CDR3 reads TGTGCTAGCAGCTTAAGTGACAGGGGGAGTGAAAAACTGTTTTTT.

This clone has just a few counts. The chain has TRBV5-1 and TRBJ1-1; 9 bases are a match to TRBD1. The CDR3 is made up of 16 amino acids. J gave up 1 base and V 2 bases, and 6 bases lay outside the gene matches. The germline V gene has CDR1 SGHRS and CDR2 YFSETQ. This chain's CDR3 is CASSLPGQGWNTEAFF. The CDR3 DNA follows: TGCGCCAGCAGCTTACCGGGACAGGGTTGGAACACTGAAGCTTTCTTT.

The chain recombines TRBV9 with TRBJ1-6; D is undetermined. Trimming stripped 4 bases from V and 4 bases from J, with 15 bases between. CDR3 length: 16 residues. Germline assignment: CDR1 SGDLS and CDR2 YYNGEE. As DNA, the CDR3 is TGTGCCAGCAGCTCGAGGGCTCAGGTTTATAATTCACCCCTCCACTTT. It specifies CASSSRAQVYNSPLHF.

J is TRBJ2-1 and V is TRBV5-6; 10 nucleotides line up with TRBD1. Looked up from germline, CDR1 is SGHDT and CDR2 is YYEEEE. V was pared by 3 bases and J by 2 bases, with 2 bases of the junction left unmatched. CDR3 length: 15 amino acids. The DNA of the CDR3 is TGTGCCAGCAGCTCGACAGGGGGCACCTACAATGAGCAGTTCTTC. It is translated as CASSSTGGTYNEQFF.

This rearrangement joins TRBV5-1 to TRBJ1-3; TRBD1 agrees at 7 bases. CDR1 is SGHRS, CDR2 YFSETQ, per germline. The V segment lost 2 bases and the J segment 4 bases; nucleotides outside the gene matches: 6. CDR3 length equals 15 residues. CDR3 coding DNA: TGCGCCAGCAGCTTAGAGGGGGCGAAAGGAAACACCATATATTTT. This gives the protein CASSLEGAKGNTIYF. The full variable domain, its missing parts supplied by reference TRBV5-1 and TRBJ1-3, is KAGVTQTPRYLIKTRGQQVTLSCSPISGHRSVSWYQQTPGQGLQFLFEYFSETQRNKGNFPGRFSGRQFSNSRSEMNVSTLELGDSALYLCASSLEGAKGNTIYFGEGSWLTVV.

CDR3 amino acids: CASRVGQTYEQYF. The CDR3 DNA reads as TGTGCCAGCCGAGTGGGACAGACCTACGAGCAGTACTTC. The rearrangement uses TRBV6-1 and TRBJ2-7; 7 bases line up with TRBD1. The ends lost 8 bases at V and 2 bases at J; junction bases unmatched: 6. The germline V gene has CDR1 MNHNS and CDR2 SASEGT. The CDR3 has 13 residues.

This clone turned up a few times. The CDR3 region is CASSPDRGSVSPLHF. In DNA, the CDR3 is TGTGCCAGCAGTCCAGACAGGGGGTCGGTTTCACCCCTCCACTTT. This chain uses TRBV7-6 with TRBJ1-6; 9 bases agree with TRBD1. CDR1 SGHVS and CDR2 FNYEAQ come from the germline V gene. With 6 bases clipped from V and 9 bases from J, the junction kept 9 bases outside the gene matches. The CDR3 has 15 amino acids.

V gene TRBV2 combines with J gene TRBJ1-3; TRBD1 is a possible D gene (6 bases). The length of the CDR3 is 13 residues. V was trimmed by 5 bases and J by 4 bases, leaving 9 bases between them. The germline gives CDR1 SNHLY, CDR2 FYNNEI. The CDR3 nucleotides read TGTGCCAGCAGTACAGGGTTAGGAAACACCATATATTTT. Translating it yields CASSTGLGNTIYF. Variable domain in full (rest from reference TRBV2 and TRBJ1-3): EPEVTQTPSHQVTQMGQEVILRCVPISNHLYFYWYRQILGQKVEFLVSFYNNEISEKSEIFDDQFSVERPDGSNFTLKIRSTKLEDSAMYFCASSTGLGNTIYFGEGSWLTVV.

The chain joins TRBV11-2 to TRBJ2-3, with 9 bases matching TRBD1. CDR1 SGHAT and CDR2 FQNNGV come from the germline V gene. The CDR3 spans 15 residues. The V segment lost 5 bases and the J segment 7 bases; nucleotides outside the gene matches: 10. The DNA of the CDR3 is TGTGCCAGCAGCGGACCGGGACAGGGCAGGAATACGCAGTATTTT. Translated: CASSGPGQGRNTQYF.

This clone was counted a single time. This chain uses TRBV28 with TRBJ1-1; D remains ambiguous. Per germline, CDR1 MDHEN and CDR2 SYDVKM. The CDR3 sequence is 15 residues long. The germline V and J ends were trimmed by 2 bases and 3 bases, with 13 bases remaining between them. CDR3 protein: CASSLEGPPHTEAFF. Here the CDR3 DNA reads TGTGCCAGCAGTTTAGAGGGCCCGCCACACACTGAAGCTTTCTTT.

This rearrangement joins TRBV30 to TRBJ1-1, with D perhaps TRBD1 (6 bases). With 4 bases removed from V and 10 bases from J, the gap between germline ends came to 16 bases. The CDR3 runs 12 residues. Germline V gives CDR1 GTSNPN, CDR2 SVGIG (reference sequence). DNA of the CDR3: TGTGCCTGGACGCCGACAGGCAGAGGAGCTTTCTTT. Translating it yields CAWTPTGRGAFF. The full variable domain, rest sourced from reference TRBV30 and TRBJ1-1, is SQTIHQWPATLVQPVGSPLSLECTVEGTSNPNLYWYRQAAGRGLQLLFYSVGIGQISSEVPQNLSASRPQDRQFILSSKKLLLSDSGFYLCAWTPTGRGAFFGQGTRLTVV.

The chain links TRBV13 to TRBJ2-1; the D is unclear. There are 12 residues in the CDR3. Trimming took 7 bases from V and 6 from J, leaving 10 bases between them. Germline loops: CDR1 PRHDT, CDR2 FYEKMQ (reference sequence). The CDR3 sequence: CASKPLINEQFF. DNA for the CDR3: TGTGCCAGCAAACCCCTAATCAATGAGCAGTTCTTC. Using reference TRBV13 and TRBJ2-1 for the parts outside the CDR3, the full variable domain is AAGVIQSPRHLIKEKRETATLKCYPIPRHDTVYWYQQGPGQDPQFLISFYEKMQSDKGSIPDRFSAQQFSDYHSELNMSSLELGDSALYFCASKPLINEQFFGPGTRLTVL.

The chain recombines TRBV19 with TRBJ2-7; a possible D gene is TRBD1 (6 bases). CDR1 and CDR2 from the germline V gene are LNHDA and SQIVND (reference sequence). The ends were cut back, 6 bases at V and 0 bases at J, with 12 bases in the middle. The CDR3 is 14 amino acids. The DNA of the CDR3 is TGTGCCAGTAGCCCAGCAGGGGTCTCCTACGAGCAGTACTTC. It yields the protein CASSPAGVSYEQYF. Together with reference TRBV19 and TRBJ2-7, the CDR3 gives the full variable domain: DGGITQSPKYLFRKEGQNVTLSCEQNLNHDAMYWYRQDPGQGLRLIYYSQIVNDFQKGDIAEGYSVSREKKESFPLTVTSAQKNPTAFYLCASSPAGVSYEQYFGPGTRLTVT.

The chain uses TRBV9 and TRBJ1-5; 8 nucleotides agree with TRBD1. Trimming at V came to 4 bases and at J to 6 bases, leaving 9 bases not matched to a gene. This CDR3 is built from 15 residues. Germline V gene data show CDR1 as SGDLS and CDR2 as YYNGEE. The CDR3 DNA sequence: TGTGCCAGCAGCATGACAGGGGTTGAAGGTCAGCCCCAGCATTTT. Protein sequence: CASSMTGVEGQPQHF.

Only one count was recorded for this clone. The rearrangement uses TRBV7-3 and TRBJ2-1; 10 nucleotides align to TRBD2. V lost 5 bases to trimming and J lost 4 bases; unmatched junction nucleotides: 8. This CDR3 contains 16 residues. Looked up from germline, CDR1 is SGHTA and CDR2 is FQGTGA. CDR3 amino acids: CASSLRGAGGYNEQFF. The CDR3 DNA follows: TGTGCCAGCAGCCTCCGGGGAGCGGGGGGGTACAATGAGCAGTTCTTC.